These T cell receptor beta chains were read from a single sample in a study of OX40 agonist ivuxolimab in advanced cancers. The protocol was immunoSEQ multiplex PCR, while the TCRdb copy is restricted to in-frame clones and leaves out a portion. The table has some 65,000 clones, 70% to 80% seen once. The sample consisted of CD4+ or CD8+ T cells sorted from blood, taken in a trial of the OX40 agonist ivuxolimab. The receptors derive from an adult with an advanced solid tumor such as melanoma, head and neck, liver or kidney cancer. Both conserved end residues are part of each CDR3. Each record gives: clone size, V gene, D gene, J gene, CDR3 DNA, CDR3 protein. A D gene is named only where the DNA matches it firmly. Clone size is given for some rows only: seen once, a few or many times, or a class if the clone is expanded.

>NA|TRBV6-5|TRBD1|TRBJ2-7
TGTGCCAGCGGTACCGGGACAGGGCAAGCCTACGAGCAGTACTTC
CASGTGTGQAYEQYF
>NA|TRBV28|NA|TRBJ2-2
TGTGCCAGCAGGGAACGGACAACCACCGGGGAGCTGTTTTTT
CASRERTTTGELFF
>NA|TRBV6-1|TRBD1|TRBJ1-5
TGTGCCAGCAGTAAAGGACAGGGGTCGGGCAATCAGCCCCAGCATTTT
CASSKGQGSGNQPQHF
>NA|TRBV5-1|NA|TRBJ1-1
TGCGCCAGCAGCTTGAGCGCAGGAGATACTGAAGCTTTCTTT
CASSLSAGDTEAFF
>NA|TRBV5-6|TRBD2|TRBJ2-5
TGTGCCAGCAGCTTTGGGACTAGCGGGAGGGTGGAAGAGACCCAGTACTTC
CASSFGTSGRVEETQYF
>NA|TRBV30|NA|TRBJ1-1
TGTGCCTGGGCTAAGGACGTTGGGTTAGCGGACACTGAAGCTTTCTTT
CAWAKDVGLADTEAFF
>NA|TRBV29-1|NA|TRBJ2-5
TGCAGCGTTGGTTTGGGTCAAAAAGAGACCCAGTACTTC
CSVGLGQKETQYF
>few|TRBV4-1|TRBD1|TRBJ2-7
TGCGCCAGCAGCCAAGGACAGACAGGGTTGCGGGACGAGCAGTACTTC
CASSQGQTGLRDEQYF
>few|TRBV14|NA|TRBJ1-3
TGTGCCAGCAGCCAGCACAACTCTGGAAACACCATATATTTT
CASSQHNSGNTIYF
>NA|TRBV6-1|NA|TRBJ2-2
TGTGCCAGCAGTGGGGATCGGGGGGCTGGCGGGGAGCTGTTTTTT
CASSGDRGAGGELFF
>once|TRBV19|TRBD1|TRBJ1-5
TGTGCCAGTAGTATGGGACAGGGGAATCAGCCCCAGCATTTT
CASSMGQGNQPQHF
>NA|TRBV14|NA|TRBJ1-1
TGTGCCAGCAGCCAAGCCGGGACGAACACTGAAGCTTTCTTT
CASSQAGTNTEAFF
>NA|TRBV4-1|NA|TRBJ1-4
TGCGCCAGCAGCCAGGAACGGACAGCAACTAATGAAAAACTGTTTTTT
CASSQERTATNEKLFF
>NA|TRBV6-1|NA|TRBJ2-7
TGTGCCAGCAGTTTCGGACAGACCTACGAGCAGTACTTC
CASSFGQTYEQYF
>NA|TRBV2|TRBD1|TRBJ2-7
TGTGCCAGCAGAACTACAGGGGATGGGGAGCAGTACTTC
CASRTTGDGEQYF
>NA|TRBV18|NA|TRBJ2-6
TGTGCCAGCTCACCCCCGAGATCCGACGAGGGGGCCAACGTCCTGACTTTC
CASSPPRSDEGANVLTF
>once|TRBV2|NA|TRBJ2-6
TGTGCCAGCAGTTCATACACAGGGTCTGGGGCCAACGTCCTGACTTTC
CASSSYTGSGANVLTF
>NA|TRBV18|NA|TRBJ1-1
TGTGCCAGCTCACCCTCAGGGGACACTGAAGCTTTCTTT
CASSPSGDTEAFF
>NA|TRBV6-5|NA|TRBJ2-7
TGTGCCAGCAGACGGGGGTCCTACGAGCAGTACTTC
CASRRGSYEQYF
>once|TRBV19|NA|TRBJ2-3
TGTGCCAGTAGTCCCCCCTACGGTAACACAGATACGCAGTATTTT
CASSPPYGNTDTQYF
>NA|TRBV5-1|NA|TRBJ2-5
TGCGCCAGCAGCTTGGCAGGGATAACTTTATCGGAGACCCAGTACTTC
CASSLAGITLSETQYF
>NA|TRBV30|TRBD1|TRBJ1-4
TGTGCCTGGAGACAGGGGGGTGCAACTAATGAAAAACTGTTTTTT
CAWRQGGATNEKLFF
>NA|TRBV6-5|NA|TRBJ1-2
TGTGCCAGCAGTTACTCTTCGGCTAACTATGGCTACACCTTC
CASSYSSANYGYTF
>NA|TRBV29-1|NA|TRBJ2-3
TGCAGCGTCTTGAAGAGCGGAACTAGCACAGATACGCAGTATTTT
CSVLKSGTSTDTQYF
>NA|TRBV7-2|NA|TRBJ2-3
TGTGCCAGCAGCTTAGCGAGATCCGGCACAGATACGCAGTATTTT
CASSLARSGTDTQYF
>NA|TRBV6-1|NA|TRBJ2-7
TGTGCCAGTCGGGCCACATCCTACGAGCAGTACTTC
CASRATSYEQYF
>NA|TRBV21-1|NA|TRBJ2-1
TGTGCCAGCACTACGGACAGGGGAATAGCCAAGGTCCCTGAGCAGTTCTTC
CASTTDRGIAKVPEQFF
>NA|TRBV21-1|NA|TRBJ2-7
TGTGCCAGCAGCTACTACGGGGGGGACAGGGGAAGCGAGCAGTACTTC
CASSYYGGDRGSEQYF